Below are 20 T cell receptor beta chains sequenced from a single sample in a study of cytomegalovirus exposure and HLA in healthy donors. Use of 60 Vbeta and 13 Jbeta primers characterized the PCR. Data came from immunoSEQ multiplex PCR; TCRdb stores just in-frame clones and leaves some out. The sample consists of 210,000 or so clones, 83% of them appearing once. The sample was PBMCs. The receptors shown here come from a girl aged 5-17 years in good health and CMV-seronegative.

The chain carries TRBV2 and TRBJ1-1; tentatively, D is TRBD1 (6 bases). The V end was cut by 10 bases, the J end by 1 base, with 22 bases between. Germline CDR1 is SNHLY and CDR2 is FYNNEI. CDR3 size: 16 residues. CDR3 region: CATASDRARRNTEAFF. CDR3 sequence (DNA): TGTGCCACCGCCTCGGACAGAGCCCGAAGGAACACTGAAGCTTTCTTT.

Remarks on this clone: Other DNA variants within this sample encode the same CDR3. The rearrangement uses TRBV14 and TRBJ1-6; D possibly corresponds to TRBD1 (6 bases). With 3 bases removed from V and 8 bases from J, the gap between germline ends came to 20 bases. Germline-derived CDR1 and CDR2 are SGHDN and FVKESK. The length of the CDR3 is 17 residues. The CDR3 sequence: CASSHYPLRGTDSPLHF. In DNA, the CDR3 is TGTGCCAGCAGCCACTACCCGCTCAGGGGTACCGATTCACCCCTCCACTTT.

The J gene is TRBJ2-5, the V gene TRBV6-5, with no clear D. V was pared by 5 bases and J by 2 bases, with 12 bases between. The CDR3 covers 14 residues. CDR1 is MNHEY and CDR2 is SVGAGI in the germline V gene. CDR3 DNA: TGTGCCAGCAGTCTCACCCAGAAACAAGAGACCCAGTACTTC. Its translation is CASSLTQKQETQYF.

CDR3 amino acids: CASSTGLAGGSDTQYF. The CDR3 DNA reads TGTGCCAGCAGCACGGGACTAGCGGGAGGTTCTGATACGCAGTATTTT. The V gene is TRBV7-9, the J gene TRBJ2-3; 15 bases align to TRBD2. CDR3 length equals 16 residues. Germline CDR1 SEHNR, CDR2 FQNEAQ (reference sequence). Trimming at V came to 5 bases and at J to 6 bases, leaving 6 bases not matched to a gene.

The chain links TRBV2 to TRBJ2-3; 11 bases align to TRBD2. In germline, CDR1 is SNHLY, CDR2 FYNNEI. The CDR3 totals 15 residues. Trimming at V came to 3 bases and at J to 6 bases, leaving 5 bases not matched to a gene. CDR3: CASSELAGGFDTQYF. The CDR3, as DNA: TGTGCCAGCAGTGAGCTAGCGGGAGGTTTTGATACGCAGTATTTT.

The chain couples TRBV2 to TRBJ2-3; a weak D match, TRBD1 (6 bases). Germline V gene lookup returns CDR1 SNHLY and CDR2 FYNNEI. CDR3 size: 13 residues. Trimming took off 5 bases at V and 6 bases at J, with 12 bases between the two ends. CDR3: CASSFDRRDTQYF. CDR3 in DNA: TGTGCCAGCAGTTTCGACAGGAGGGATACGCAGTATTTT. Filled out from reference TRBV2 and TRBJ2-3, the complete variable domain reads EPEVTQTPSHQVTQMGQEVILRCVPISNHLYFYWYRQILGQKVEFLVSFYNNEISEKSEIFDDQFSVERPDGSNFTLKIRSTKLEDSAMYFCASSFDRRDTQYFGPGTRLTVL.

CDR3 residues: CASSFLRLAGGPYTGELFF. CDR3 bases: TGTGCCAGCAGCTTCCTTCGACTAGCGGGGGGGCCGTACACCGGGGAGCTGTTTTTT. The rearrangement uses TRBV7-9 and TRBJ2-2; TRBD2 matches 14 bases. The V gene's germline CDR1 is SEHNR and CDR2 FQNEAQ (reference sequence). Trimming removed 3 bases from V and 3 bases from J; junction bases left unmatched: 9. The CDR3 spans 19 residues. Complete variable domain (other parts from reference TRBV7-9 and TRBJ2-2): DTGVSQNPRHKITKRGQNVTFRCDPISEHNRLYWYRQTLGQGPEFLTYFQNEAQLEKSRLLSDRFSAERPKGSFSTLEIQRTEQGDSAMYLCASSFLRLAGGPYTGELFFGEGSRLTVL.

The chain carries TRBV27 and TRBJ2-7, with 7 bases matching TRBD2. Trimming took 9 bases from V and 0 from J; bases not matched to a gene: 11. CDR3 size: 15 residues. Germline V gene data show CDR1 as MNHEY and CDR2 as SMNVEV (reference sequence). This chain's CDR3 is CASSLNGGNSYEQYF. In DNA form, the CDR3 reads TGTGCCAGTTCACTGAACGGGGGGAACTCCTACGAGCAGTACTTC.

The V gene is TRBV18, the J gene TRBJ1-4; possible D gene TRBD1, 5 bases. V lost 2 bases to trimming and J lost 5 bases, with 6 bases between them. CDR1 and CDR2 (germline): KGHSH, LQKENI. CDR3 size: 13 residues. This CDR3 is CASSPSGNEKLFF. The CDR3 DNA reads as TGTGCCAGCTCACCATCAGGGAATGAAAAACTGTTTTTT.

The CDR3 coding sequence is TGTGCCAGCAGTGTCACAGGGTCCCACTCTGGAAACACCATATATTTT. Translating it yields CASSVTGSHSGNTIYF. V gene TRBV28 combines with J gene TRBJ1-3; D is possibly TRBD1 (6 bases). The CDR3 length is 16 residues. CDR1 MDHEN and CDR2 SYDVKM come from the germline V gene. The V and J ends lost 5 bases and 0 bases respectively, with 14 bases between them.

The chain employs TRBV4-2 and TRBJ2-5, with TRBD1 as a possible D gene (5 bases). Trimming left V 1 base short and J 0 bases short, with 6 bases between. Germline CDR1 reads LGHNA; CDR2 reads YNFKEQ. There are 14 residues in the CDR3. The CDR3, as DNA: TGTGCCAGCAGCCAAGGACAGTACCAAGAGACCCAGTACTTC. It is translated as CASSQGQYQETQYF.

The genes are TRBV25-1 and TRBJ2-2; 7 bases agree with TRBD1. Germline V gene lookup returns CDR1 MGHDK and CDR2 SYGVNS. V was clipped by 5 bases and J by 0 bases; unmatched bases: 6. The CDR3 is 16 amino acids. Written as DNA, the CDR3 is TGTGCCAGCAGTCAATCCGGGACAGCGAACACCGGGGAGCTGTTTTTT. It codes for CASSQSGTANTGELFF.

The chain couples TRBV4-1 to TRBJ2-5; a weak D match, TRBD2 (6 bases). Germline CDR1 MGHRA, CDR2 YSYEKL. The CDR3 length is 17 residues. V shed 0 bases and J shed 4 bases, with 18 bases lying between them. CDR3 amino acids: CASSQDRVAGPGETQYF. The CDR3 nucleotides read TGCGCCAGCAGCCAAGATAGAGTGGCGGGGCCCGGAGAGACCCAGTACTTC.

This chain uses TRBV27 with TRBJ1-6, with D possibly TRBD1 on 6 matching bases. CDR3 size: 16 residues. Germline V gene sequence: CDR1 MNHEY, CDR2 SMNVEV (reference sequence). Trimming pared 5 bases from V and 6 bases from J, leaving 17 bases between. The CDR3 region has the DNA TGTGCCAGCAGTCCCCTGGACAGCCTCACTAATTCACCCCTCCACTTT. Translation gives CASSPLDSLTNSPLHF.

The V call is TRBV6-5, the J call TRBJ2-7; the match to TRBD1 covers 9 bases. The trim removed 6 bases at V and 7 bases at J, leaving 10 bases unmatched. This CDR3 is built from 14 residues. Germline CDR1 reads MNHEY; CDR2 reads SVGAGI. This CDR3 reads CASRSYRGRWEQYF. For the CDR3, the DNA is TGTGCCAGCAGGTCCTACAGGGGGCGGTGGGAGCAGTACTTC.

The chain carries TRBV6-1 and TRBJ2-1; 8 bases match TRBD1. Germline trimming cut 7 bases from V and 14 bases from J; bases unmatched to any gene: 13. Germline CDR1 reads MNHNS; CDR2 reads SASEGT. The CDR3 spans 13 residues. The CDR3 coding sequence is TGTGCCAGCAATCCTGACTGGACAGGGCCTAAGTTCTTC. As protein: CASNPDWTGPKFF.

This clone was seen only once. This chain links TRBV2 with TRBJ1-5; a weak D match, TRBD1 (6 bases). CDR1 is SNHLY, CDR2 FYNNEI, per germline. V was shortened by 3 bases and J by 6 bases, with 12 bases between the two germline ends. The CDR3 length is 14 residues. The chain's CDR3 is CASSDRGAGQPQHF. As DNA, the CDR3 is TGTGCCAGCAGTGACCGGGGGGCGGGTCAGCCCCAGCATTTT. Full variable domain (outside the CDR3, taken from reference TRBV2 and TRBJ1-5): EPEVTQTPSHQVTQMGQEVILRCVPISNHLYFYWYRQILGQKVEFLVSFYNNEISEKSEIFDDQFSVERPDGSNFTLKIRSTKLEDSAMYFCASSDRGAGQPQHFGDGTRLSIL.

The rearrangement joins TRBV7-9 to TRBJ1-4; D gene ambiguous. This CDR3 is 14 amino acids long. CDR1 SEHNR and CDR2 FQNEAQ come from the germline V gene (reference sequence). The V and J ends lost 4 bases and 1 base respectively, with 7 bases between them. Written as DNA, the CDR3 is TGTGCCAGCAGCTCTAGTGGAACTAATGAAAAACTGTTTTTT. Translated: CASSSSGTNEKLFF.

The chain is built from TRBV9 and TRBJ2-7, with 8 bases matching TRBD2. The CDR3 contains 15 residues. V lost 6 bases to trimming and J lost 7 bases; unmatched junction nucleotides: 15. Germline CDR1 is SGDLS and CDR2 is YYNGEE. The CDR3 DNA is TGTGCCAGCAACCCGTACGTGAGCGGGGGCGGAGAGCAGTACTTC. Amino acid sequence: CASNPYVSGGGEQYF.

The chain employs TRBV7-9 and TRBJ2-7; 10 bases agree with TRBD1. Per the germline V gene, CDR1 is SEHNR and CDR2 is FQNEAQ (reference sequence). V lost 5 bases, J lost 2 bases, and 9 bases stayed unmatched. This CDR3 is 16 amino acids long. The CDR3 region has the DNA TGTGCCAGCAGCCCGGGACAGGGGCCAAATACCTACGAGCAGTACTTC. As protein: CASSPGQGPNTYEQYF. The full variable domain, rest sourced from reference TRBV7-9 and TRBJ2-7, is DTGVSQNPRHKITKRGQNVTFRCDPISEHNRLYWYRQTLGQGPEFLTYFQNEAQLEKSRLLSDRFSAERPKGSFSTLEIQRTEQGDSAMYLCASSPGQGPNTYEQYFGPGTRLTVT.